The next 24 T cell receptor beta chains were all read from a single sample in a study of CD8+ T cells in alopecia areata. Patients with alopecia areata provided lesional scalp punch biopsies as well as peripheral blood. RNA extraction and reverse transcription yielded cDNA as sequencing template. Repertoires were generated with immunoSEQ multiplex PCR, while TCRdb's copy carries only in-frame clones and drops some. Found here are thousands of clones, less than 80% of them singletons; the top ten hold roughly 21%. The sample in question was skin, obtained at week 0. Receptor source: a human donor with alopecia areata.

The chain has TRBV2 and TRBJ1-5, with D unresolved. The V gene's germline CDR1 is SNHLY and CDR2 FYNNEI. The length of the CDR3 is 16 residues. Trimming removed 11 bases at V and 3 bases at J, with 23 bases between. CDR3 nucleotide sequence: TGTGCCGTCCGACCGTTCAATGACGCGAACAATCAGCCCCAGCATTTT. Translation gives CAVRPFNDANNQPQHF.

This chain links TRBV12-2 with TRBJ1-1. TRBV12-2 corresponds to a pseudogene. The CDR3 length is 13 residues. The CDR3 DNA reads TGTGCAAGTCGCTTAGCGCAGAACACTGAAGCTTTCTTT. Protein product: CASRLAQNTEAFF.

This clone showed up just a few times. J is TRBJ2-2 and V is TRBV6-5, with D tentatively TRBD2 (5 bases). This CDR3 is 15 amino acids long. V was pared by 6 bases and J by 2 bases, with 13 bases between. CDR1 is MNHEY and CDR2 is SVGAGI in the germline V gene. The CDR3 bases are TGTGCCAGCAGGGACTTGGAAGGAAACACCGGGGAGCTGTTTTTT. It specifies CASRDLEGNTGELFF.

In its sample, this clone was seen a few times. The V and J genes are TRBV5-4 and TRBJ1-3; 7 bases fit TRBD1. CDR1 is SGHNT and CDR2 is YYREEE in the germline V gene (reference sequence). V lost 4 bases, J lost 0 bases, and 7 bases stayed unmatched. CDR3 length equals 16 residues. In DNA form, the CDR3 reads TGTGCCAGCAGCCCGGGACAGCCACGCTCTGGAAACACCATATATTTT. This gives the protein CASSPGQPRSGNTIYF.

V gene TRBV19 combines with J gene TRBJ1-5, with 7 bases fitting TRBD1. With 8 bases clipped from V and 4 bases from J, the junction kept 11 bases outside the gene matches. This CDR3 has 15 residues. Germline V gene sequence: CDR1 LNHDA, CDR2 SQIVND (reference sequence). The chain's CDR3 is CASRPGQTPNQPQHF. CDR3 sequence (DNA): TGTGCCAGTCGACCGGGACAGACTCCTAATCAGCCCCAGCATTTT.

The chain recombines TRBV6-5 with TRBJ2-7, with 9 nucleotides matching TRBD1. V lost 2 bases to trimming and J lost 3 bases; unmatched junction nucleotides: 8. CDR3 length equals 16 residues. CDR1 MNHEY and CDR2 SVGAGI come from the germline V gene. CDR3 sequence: CASSYEGSTGGYEQYF. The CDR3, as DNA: TGTGCCAGCAGTTACGAAGGGTCGACAGGGGGCTACGAGCAGTACTTC.

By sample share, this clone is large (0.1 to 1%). The chain's CDR3 is CASSFLPRRDTQYF. CDR3 nucleotides: TGTGCCAGCAGCTTCCTACCAAGGAGAGATACGCAGTATTTT. The chain employs TRBV5-6 and TRBJ2-3; D is uncertain. This CDR3 comprises 14 residues. V was trimmed by 2 bases and J by 5 bases, leaving 12 bases between them. Germline loops: CDR1 SGHDT, CDR2 YYEEEE. The complete variable domain, with remaining parts taken from reference TRBV5-6 and TRBJ2-3, reads DAGVTQSPTHLIKTRGQQVTLRCSPKSGHDTVSWYQQALGQGPQFIFQYYEEEERQRGNFPDRFSGHQFPNYSSELNVNALLLGDSALYLCASSFLPRRDTQYFGPGTRLTVL.

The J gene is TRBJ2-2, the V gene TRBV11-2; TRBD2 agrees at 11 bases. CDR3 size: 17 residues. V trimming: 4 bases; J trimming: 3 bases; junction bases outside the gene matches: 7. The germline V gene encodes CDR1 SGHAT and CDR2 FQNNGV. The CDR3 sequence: CASSSHGLAGDTGELFF. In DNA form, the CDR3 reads TGTGCCAGCAGCTCGCACGGACTAGCGGGCGACACCGGGGAGCTGTTTTTT.

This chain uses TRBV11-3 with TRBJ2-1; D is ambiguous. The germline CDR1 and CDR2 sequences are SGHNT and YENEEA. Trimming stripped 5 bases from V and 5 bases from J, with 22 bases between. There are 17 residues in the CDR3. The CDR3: CASSPLNGRLLDNEQFF. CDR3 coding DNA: TGTGCCAGCAGCCCACTTAACGGCAGACTCCTAGACAATGAGCAGTTCTTC.

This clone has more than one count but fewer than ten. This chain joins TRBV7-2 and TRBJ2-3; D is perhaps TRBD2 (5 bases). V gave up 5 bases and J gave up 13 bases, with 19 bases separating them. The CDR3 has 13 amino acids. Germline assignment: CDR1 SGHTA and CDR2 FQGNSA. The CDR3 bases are TGTGCCAGCAGCGAGAGGGAGACTACCCGGAAGTATTTT. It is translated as CASSERETTRKYF. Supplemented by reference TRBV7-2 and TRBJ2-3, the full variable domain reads GAGVSQSPSNKVTEKGKDVELRCDPISGHTALYWYRQSLGQGLEFLIYFQGNSAPDKSGLPSDRFSAERTGGSVSTLTIQRTQQEDSAVYLCASSERETTRKYFGPGTRLTVL.

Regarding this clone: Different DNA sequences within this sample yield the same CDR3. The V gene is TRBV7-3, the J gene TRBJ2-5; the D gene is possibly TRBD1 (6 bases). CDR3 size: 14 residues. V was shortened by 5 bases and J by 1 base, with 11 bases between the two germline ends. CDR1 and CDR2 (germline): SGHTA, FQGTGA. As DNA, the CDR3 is TGTGCCAGCAGCCCTACAGGGCTCCAAGAGACCCAGTACTTC. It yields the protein CASSPTGLQETQYF.

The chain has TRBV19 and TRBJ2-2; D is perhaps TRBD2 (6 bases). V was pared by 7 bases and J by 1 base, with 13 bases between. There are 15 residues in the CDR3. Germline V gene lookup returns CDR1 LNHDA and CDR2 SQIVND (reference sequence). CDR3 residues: CASTEMRGNTGELFF. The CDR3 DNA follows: TGTGCCAGTACAGAGATGCGGGGGAACACCGGGGAGCTGTTTTTT.

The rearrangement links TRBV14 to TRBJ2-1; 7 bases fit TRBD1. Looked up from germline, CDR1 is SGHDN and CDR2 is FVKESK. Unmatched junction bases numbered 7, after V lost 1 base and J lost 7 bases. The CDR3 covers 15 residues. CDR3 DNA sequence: TGTGCCAGCAGCCAAGTCCCAGGGGGTGGGAATGAGCAGTTCTTC. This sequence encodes CASSQVPGGGNEQFF.

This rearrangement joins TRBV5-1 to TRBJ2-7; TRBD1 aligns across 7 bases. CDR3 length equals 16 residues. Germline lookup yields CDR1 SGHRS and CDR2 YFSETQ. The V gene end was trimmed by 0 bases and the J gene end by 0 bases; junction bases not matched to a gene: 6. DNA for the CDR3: TGCGCCAGCAGCTTGGCCCGGACAGGACCCTCCTACGAGCAGTACTTC. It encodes CASSLARTGPSYEQYF.

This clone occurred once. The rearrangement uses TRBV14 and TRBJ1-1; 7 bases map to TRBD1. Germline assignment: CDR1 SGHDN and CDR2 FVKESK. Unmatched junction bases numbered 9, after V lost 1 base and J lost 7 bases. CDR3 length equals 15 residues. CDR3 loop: CASSQADRVVGEAFF. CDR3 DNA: TGTGCCAGCAGCCAAGCCGACAGGGTAGTTGGTGAAGCTTTCTTT.

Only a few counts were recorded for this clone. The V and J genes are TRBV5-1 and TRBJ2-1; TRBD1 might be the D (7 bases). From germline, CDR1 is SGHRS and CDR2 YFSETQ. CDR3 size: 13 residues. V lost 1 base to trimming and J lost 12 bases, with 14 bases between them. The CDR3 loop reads CASSLTGDSGQFF. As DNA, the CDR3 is TGCGCCAGCAGCTTGACAGGGGATAGCGGGCAGTTCTTC.

In nucleotides, the CDR3 is TGTGCCAGTAGTATTGGCAGGGATCGGGAGCAGTACTTC. It is translated as CASSIGRDREQYF. The chain links TRBV19 to TRBJ2-7, with D perhaps TRBD1 (5 bases). The CDR3 spans 13 residues. The germline V gene has CDR1 LNHDA and CDR2 SQIVND (reference sequence). V was shortened by 3 bases and J by 7 bases, with 13 bases between the two germline ends.

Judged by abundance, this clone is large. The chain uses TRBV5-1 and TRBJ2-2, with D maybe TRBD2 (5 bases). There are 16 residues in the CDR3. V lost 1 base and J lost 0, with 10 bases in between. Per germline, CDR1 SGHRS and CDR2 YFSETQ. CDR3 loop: CASSLTGRTNTGELFF. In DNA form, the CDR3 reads TGCGCCAGCAGCTTGACGGGGAGAACGAACACCGGGGAGCTGTTTTTT.

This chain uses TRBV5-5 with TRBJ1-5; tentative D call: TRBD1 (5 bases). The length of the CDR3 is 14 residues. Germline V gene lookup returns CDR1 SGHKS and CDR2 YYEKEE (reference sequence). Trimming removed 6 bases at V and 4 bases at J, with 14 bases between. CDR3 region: CASTQGPLNQPQHF. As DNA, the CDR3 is TGTGCCAGCACGCAGGGACCCTTGAATCAGCCCCAGCATTTT.

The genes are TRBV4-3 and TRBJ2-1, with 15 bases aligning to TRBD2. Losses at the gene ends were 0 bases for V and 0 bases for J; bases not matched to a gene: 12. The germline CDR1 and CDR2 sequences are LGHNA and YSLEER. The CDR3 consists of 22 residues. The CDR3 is CASSQDVPGLAGGRFSYNEQFF. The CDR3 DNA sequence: TGCGCCAGCAGCCAAGATGTGCCGGGACTAGCGGGGGGCCGATTCTCCTACAATGAGCAGTTCTTC.

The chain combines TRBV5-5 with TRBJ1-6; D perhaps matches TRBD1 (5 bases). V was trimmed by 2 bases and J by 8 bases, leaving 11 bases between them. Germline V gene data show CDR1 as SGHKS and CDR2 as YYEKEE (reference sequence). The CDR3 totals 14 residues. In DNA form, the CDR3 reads TGTGCCAGCAGCTTCGGCCCAGGGTATTCACCCCTCCACTTT. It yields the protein CASSFGPGYSPLHF.

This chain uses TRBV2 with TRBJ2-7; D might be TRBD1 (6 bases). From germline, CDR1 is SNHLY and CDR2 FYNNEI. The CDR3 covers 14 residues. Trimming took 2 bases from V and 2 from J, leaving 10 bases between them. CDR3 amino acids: CASSEIQGPYEQYF. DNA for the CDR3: TGTGCCAGCAGTGAAATACAGGGTCCCTACGAGCAGTACTTC.

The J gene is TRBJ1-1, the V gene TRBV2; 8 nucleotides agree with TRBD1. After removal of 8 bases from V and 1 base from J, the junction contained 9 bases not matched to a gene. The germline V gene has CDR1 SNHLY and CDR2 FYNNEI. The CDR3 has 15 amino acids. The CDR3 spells CASRGQGGWNTEAFF. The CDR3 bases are TGTGCCAGCCGAGGACAGGGCGGATGGAACACTGAAGCTTTCTTT.

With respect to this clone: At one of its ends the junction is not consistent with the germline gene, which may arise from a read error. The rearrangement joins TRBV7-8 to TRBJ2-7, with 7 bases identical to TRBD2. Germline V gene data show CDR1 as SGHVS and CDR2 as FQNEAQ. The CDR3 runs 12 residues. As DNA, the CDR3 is TGTGCCAGCAGCGGTATCCGGGGGGAACCGACTTTC. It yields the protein CASSGIRGEPTF.